The TCR beta chain under discussion was sequenced for a study of beta chain features in type 1 diabetes. The CDR3 is made up of 14 amino acids. Trimming shortened V by 4 bases and J by 2 bases, and 9 bases separated the two germline ends. Per the germline V gene, CDR1 is SNHLY and CDR2 is FYNNEI. Expressed TCRB transcripts were sequenced, since all the RNA that had been isolated was reverse transcribed. Repertoires were generated with immunoSEQ multiplex PCR, while TCRdb's copy carries only in-frame clones and drops some. This sample has hundreds of thousands of clones, with roughly 15% found just once. This clone has only a few counts. The sample contains more than one DNA sequence encoding this CDR3.

This sequence originates from a woman aged 18-29 years in good health. Sample: naive CD4+ T cells from blood. The chain is built from TRBV2 and TRBJ1-5; D unresolved. The CDR3 loop is CASSAGRGNQPQHF. The CDR3 DNA follows: TGTGCCAGCAGTGCGGGCCGTGGCAATCAGCCCCAGCATTTT.